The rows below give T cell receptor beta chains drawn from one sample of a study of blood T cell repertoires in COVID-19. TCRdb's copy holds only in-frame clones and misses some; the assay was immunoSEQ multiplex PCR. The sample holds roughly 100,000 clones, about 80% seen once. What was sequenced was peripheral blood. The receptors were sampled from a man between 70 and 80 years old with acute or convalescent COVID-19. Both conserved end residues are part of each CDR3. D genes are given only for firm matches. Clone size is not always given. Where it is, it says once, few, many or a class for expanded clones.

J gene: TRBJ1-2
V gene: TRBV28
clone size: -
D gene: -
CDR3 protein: CASSAAGLDYGYTF
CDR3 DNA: TGTGCCAGCAGTGCCGCAGGCCTGGACTATGGCTACACCTTC

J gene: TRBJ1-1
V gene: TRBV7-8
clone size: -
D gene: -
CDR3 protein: CASSPGLLNTEAFF
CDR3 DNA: TGTGCCAGCAGCCCGGGACTCCTGAACACTGAAGCTTTCTTT

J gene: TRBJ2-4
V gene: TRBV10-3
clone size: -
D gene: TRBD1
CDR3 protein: CAISAGQGGNIQYF
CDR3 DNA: TGTGCCATCAGTGCGGGACAGGGTGGAAACATTCAGTACTTC

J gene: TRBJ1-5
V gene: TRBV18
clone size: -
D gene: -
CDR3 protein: CASSPAGGGNQPQHF
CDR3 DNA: TGTGCCAGCTCACCCGCGGGCGGGGGCAATCAGCCCCAGCATTTT

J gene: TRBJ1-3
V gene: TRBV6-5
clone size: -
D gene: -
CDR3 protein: CASRAGDSGNTIYF
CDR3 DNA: TGTGCCAGCAGAGCCGGTGACTCTGGAAACACCATATATTTT

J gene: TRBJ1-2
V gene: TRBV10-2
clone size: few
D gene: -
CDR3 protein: CASSPTGRGYTF
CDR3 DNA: TGCGCCAGCAGTCCGACTGGTCGGGGCTACACCTTC

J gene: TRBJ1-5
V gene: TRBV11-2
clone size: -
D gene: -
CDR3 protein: CASSVGALSNQPQHF
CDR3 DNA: TGTGCCAGCAGCGTGGGGGCTCTTAGCAATCAGCCCCAGCATTTT

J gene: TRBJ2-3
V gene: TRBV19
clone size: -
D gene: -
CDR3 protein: CASGQGVYTDTQYF
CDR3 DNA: TGTGCCAGCGGACAAGGGGTCTACACAGATACGCAGTATTTT

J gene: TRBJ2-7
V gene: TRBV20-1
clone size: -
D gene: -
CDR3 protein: CSASSRGFSSQSEQYF
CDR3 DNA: TGCAGTGCTAGTAGTCGGGGGTTCTCGTCCCAGAGCGAGCAGTACTTC

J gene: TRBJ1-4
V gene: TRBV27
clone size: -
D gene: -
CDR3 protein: CASGQRTNEKLFF
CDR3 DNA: TGTGCCAGCGGACAGAGAACTAATGAAAAACTGTTTTTT

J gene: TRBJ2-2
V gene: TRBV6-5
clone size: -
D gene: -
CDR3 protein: CASSNLGARTGELFF
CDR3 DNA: TGTGCCAGCAGTAACCTAGGGGCCCGAACCGGGGAGCTGTTTTTT

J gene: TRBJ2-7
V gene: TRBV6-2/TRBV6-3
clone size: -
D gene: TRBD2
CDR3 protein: CASSYDLAEASYEQYF
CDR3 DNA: TGTGCCAGCAGTTACGATCTAGCGGAGGCCTCCTACGAGCAGTACTTC

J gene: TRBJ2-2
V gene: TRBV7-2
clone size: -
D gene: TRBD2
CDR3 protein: CASSLDPSGSRTGELFF
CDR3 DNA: TGTGCCAGCAGCTTAGATCCTAGCGGGAGTCGTACCGGGGAGCTGTTTTTT

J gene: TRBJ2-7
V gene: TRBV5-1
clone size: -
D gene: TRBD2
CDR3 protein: CASSLEAGGGEQYF
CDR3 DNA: TGCGCCAGCAGCTTGGAAGCGGGAGGAGGTGAGCAGTACTTC

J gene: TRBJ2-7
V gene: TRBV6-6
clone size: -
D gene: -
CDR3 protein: CVTGRRTYEQYF
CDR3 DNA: TGTGTCACAGGGCGCAGGACCTACGAGCAGTACTTC

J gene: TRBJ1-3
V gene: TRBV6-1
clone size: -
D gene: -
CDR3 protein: CASSENSAGNTIYF
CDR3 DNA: TGTGCCAGCAGTGAAAACTCCGCTGGAAACACCATATATTTT

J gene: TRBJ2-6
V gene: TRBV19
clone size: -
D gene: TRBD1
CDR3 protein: CASSRQGIGGANVLTF
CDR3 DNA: TGTGCCAGTAGTAGACAGGGAATAGGTGGGGCCAACGTCCTGACTTTC

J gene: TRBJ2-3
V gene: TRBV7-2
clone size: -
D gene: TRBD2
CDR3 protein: CASSLLTGGPGDTQYF
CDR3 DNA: TGTGCCAGCAGCTTATTGACGGGAGGGCCGGGAGATACGCAGTATTTT

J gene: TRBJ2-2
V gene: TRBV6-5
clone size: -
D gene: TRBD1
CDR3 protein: CASRGTGRRRELFF
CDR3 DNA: TGTGCCAGCAGGGGGACAGGACGGAGACGGGAGCTGTTTTTT

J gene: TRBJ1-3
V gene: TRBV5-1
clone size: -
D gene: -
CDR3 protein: CASSLFAGVLGGGNTIYF
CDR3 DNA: TGCGCCAGCAGCTTGTTTGCGGGGGTCTTAGGCGGCGGAAACACCATATATTTT

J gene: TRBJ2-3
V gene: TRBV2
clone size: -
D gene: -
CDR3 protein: CASSDLASATDTQYF
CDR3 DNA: TGTGCCAGCAGTGATTTGGCTAGCGCCACAGATACGCAGTATTTT

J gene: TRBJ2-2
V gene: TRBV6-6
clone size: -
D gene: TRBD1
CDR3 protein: CASNLQGYTGELFF
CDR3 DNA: TGTGCCAGCAACTTACAGGGGTACACCGGGGAGCTGTTTTTT

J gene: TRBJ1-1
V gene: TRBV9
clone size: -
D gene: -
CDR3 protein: CASSSRGGNTEAFF
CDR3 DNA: TGTGCCAGCAGCAGCCGGGGAGGGAACACTGAAGCTTTCTTT

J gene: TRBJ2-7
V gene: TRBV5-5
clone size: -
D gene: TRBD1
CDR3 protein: CASIYDRGAYEQYF
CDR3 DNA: TGTGCCAGCATCTACGACAGGGGGGCCTACGAGCAGTACTTC

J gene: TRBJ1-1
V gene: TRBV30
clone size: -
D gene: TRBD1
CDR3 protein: CAWSGQGYTEAFF
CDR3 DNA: TGTGCCTGGAGTGGACAGGGTTACACTGAAGCTTTCTTT

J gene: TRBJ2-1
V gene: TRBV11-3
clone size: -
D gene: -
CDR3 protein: CASSSEGSQTEQFF
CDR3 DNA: TGTGCCAGCAGCTCCGAGGGATCCCAAACTGAGCAGTTCTTC

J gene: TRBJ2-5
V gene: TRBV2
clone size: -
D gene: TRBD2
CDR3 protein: CASSAGLAGGYQETQYF
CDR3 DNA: TGTGCCAGCAGTGCGGGACTAGCGGGAGGTTACCAAGAGACCCAGTACTTC

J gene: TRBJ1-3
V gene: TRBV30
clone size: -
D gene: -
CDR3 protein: CAWARQGNTIYF
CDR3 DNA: TGTGCCTGGGCCAGACAGGGAAACACCATATATTTT

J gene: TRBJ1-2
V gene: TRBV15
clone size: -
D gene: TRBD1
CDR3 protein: CATSPGQGWGYTF
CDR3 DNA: TGTGCCACCAGCCCGGGACAGGGGTGGGGCTACACCTTC

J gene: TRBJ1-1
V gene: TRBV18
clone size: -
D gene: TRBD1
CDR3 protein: CASSPGQSVNTEAFF
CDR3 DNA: TGTGCCAGCTCACCGGGACAGAGCGTTAACACTGAAGCTTTCTTT

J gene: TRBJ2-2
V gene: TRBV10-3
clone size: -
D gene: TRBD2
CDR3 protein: CAIFPGMGLAGDTNTGELFF
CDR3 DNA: TGTGCCATCTTCCCAGGAATGGGACTAGCGGGGGACACCAACACCGGGGAGCTGTTTTTT

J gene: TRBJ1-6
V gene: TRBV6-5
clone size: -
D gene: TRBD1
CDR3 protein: CASSFYRGGSPLHF
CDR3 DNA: TGTGCCAGCAGTTTCTACAGGGGCGGTTCACCCCTCCACTTT

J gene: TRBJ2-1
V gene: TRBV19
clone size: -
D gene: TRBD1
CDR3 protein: CASSIRTGEGEQFF
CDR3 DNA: TGTGCCAGTAGTATCAGGACAGGGGAGGGTGAGCAGTTCTTC

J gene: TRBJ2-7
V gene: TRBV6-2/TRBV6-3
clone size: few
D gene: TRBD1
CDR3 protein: CASSYDRAPYEQYF
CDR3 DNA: TGTGCCAGCAGTTACGACAGGGCCCCCTACGAGCAGTACTTC

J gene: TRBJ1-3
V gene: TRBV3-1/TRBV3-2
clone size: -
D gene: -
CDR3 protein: CASSQVSWQGKSGNTIYF
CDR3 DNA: TGTGCCAGCAGCCAAGTTTCTTGGCAGGGGAAATCTGGAAACACCATATATTTT

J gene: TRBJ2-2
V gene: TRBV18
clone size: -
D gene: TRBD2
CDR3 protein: CASSTALAGVNTGELFF
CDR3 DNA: TGTGCCAGCTCAACCGCCCTAGCGGGAGTTAACACCGGGGAGCTGTTTTTT

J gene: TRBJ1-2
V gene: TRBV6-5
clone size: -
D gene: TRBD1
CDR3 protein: CASTQQGGIAGYTF
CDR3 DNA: TGTGCCAGCACCCAGCAGGGGGGTATAGCTGGCTACACCTTC

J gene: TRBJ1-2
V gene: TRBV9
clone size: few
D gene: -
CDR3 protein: CASSIRPSEGSNYGYTF
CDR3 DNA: TGTGCCAGCAGCATCCGACCTAGCGAGGGGTCCAACTATGGCTACACCTTC

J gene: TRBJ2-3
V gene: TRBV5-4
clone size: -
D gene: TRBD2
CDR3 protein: CASSTPSGDTDTQYF
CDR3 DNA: TGTGCCAGCAGCACACCTAGCGGGGACACAGATACGCAGTATTTT

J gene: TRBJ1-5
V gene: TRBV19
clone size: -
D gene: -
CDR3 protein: CASSITENQPQHF
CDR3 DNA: TGTGCCAGTAGTATTACAGAAAATCAGCCCCAGCATTTT

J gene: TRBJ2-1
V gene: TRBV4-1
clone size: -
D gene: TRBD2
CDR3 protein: CASSQGLAGGLYNEQFF
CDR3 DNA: TGCGCCAGCAGCCAAGGCCTAGCGGGAGGGCTATACAATGAGCAGTTCTTC

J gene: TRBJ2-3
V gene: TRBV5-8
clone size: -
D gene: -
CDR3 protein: CASSLFRGTSTDTQYF
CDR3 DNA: TGTGCCAGCAGCTTGTTCCGCGGCACTTCCACAGATACGCAGTATTTT